The clone carrying this T cell receptor beta chain turned up a few times. The data belong to a study of CD8 T cells in ankylosing spondylitis. The ends lost 2 bases at V and 5 bases at J; junction bases unmatched: 6. CDR1 and CDR2 (germline): GTSNPN, SVGIG (reference sequence). The CDR3 is 14 amino acids. TCRdb itself ran the 5' RACE reads through MiXCR, one entry per CDR3 protein. The top ten hold roughly a third of the sample, which has 250,000 or so distinct CDR3 sequences, roughly 18% seen once. Sequencing input: blood, either unsorted or a sorted T cell fraction (not recorded which). This sequence joins TRBV30 and TRBJ2-7; TRBD1 aligns across 10 bases. This sequence was found in a male donor with ankylosing spondylitis or in good health (not recorded which). The CDR3: CAWSYGTGEDEQYF. The CDR3 region has the DNA TGTGCCTGGAGTTACGGGACAGGGGAGGACGAGCAGTACTTC.